One sample yielded the 9 T cell receptor beta chains listed below, sequenced in a study of breast tumors, draining lymph nodes, adjacent tissues. TCRdb recomputed calls from the multiplex PCR reads with MiXCR, one row per CDR3 protein. The table includes 15,000 to 20,000 distinct CDR3 sequences, around 60% detected once. What was sequenced was tumor-adjacent breast tissue. These receptors were obtained from a female donor with breast cancer. Some clones in this sample may be carry-over from other donors' samples.

The chain uses TRBV5-1 and TRBJ1-2, with D perhaps matching TRBD1 (5 bases). Trimming pared 1 base from V and 4 bases from J, leaving 8 bases between. Per the germline V gene, CDR1 is SGHRS and CDR2 is YFSETQ. This CDR3 has 13 residues. The CDR3 nucleotides read TGCGCCAGCAGCTTGACAGGTAGCTATGGCTACACCTTC. Translation: CASSLTGSYGYTF.

The CDR3 is CASSLQAGMNEQFF. The DNA of the CDR3 is TGTGCCAGCAGCCTCCAGGCAGGGATGAATGAGCAGTTCTTC. The gene calls are TRBV5-6 and TRBJ2-1, with D possibly TRBD1 on 5 matching bases. Germline CDR1 reads SGHDT; CDR2 reads YYEEEE. V was pared by 4 bases and J by 7 bases, with 15 bases between. This CDR3 region has 14 residues. Looking up the rest from reference TRBV5-6 and TRBJ2-1 gives the full variable domain: DAGVTQSPTHLIKTRGQQVTLRCSPKSGHDTVSWYQQALGQGPQFIFQYYEEEERQRGNFPDRFSGHQFPNYSSELNVNALLLGDSALYLCASSLQAGMNEQFFGPGTRLTVL.

This clonotype turned up a few times. Being one base from a much bigger clone, this may be a read error. The V call is TRBV5-6, the J call TRBJ2-5; perhaps D is TRBD1 or TRBD2 (5 bases each). The length of the CDR3 is 16 residues. Germline V gene sequence: CDR1 SGHDT, CDR2 YYEEEE. Trimming removed 5 bases from V and 5 bases from J, with 22 bases in between. CDR3 coding DNA: TGTGCCAGCAGTTCATCGGGACCGGGGTCCGGGGAGACCCAGTACTTC. This encodes CASSSSGPGSGETQYF.

With regard to this clonotype: This may stem from a read error, because a much larger clone lies one nucleotide away. Given the absence of the conserved phenylalanine or tryptophan at the CDR3 end, a read error is likely. The chain recombines TRBV11-3 with TRBJ1-1; D not resolved. The V end was cut by 3 bases, the J end by 0 bases, with 8 bases between. The CDR3 contains 14 residues. CDR1 SGHNT and CDR2 YENEEA come from the germline V gene. The CDR3 spells CASSFSGVNTEAFC. The CDR3, as DNA: TGTGCCAGCAGCTTCTCCGGGGTGAACACTGAAGCTTTCTGT.

Concerning this clonotype: One junction end disagrees with the germline gene, perhaps due to a read error. The chain has TRBV7-3 and TRBJ1-2; 8 nucleotides line up with TRBD1. The CDR3 runs 15 residues. Germline lookup yields CDR1 SGHTA and CDR2 FQGTGA. CDR3 residues: CASSLGQGQIIGYPF. CDR3 bases: TGTGCCAGCAGCCTTGGACAGGGACAGATTATTGGCTACCCCTTC.

On this clonotype: The junction departs from the called germline gene at one end, perhaps through a read error. The chain recombines TRBV7-3 with TRBJ1-2; D possibly corresponds to TRBD1 (5 bases). This CDR3 is 12 amino acids long. Germline V gene sequence: CDR1 SGHTA, CDR2 FQGTGA. The DNA of the CDR3 is TGCGCCATCAGCCCTCGCGGGGGAGGCTACACCTTC. Its translation is CAISPRGGGYTF.

The chain carries TRBV12-3 or TRBV12-4 and TRBJ2-3; TRBD2 is a possible D gene (5 bases). The CDR3 is made up of 13 amino acids. V was shortened by 8 bases and J by 2 bases, with 11 bases between the two germline ends. The CDR3 reads CASGGLPTDTQYF. CDR3 DNA sequence: TGTGCCAGCGGAGGACTTCCCACAGATACGCAGTATTTT.

This chain joins TRBV4-2 and TRBJ1-2; no reliable D call. V lost 1 base to trimming and J lost 6 bases, with 3 bases between them. CDR3 size: 11 residues. Germline CDR1 and CDR2: LGHNA and YNFKEQ. CDR3 coding DNA: TGTGCCAGCAGCCAAGGGGATGGCTACACCTTC. Translation: CASSQGDGYTF.

The V and J genes are TRBV4-1 and TRBJ2-7; weak D call: TRBD1 (5 bases). The V end lost 1 base, the J end lost 5 bases, and 12 bases lay between the germline ends. The CDR3 consists of 14 residues. CDR1 is MGHRA and CDR2 is YSYEKL in the germline V gene. The CDR3 coding sequence is TGCGCCAGCAGCCAAGTATTCGACAGCCACGAGCAGTACGTC. Residues: CASSQVFDSHEQYV.